A single sample gave rise to the 10 T cell receptor beta chains below, sequenced in a study of T cell responses to AZD1222 COVID-19 vaccine. The assay was immunoSEQ multiplex PCR, and TCRdb's table has in-frame clones only and misses some. The profile shows 200,000 or so clones, around 87% of them singletons. The specimen was peripheral blood, collected on day 0 of MenACWY control vaccination. Receptors originate from an adult in good health.

The J gene is TRBJ2-2, the V gene TRBV6-1, with D possibly being TRBD2 (5 bases). Germline V gene sequence: CDR1 MNHNS, CDR2 SASEGT. V was trimmed by 0 bases and J by 6 bases, leaving 23 bases between them. This CDR3 contains 19 residues. This CDR3 reads CASSEALWQPGSLPGELFF. The CDR3 DNA sequence: TGTGCCAGCAGTGAAGCGCTTTGGCAACCGGGGAGTCTTCCCGGGGAGCTGTTTTTT.

This clone was picked up one time. The chain employs TRBV2 and TRBJ1-2; D call uncertain. Germline V CDR1 and CDR2: SNHLY, FYNNEI. The V gene lost 5 bases and the J gene lost 5 bases, with 6 bases spanning the gap. The CDR3 length is 11 residues. CDR3 residues: CASSQQYGYTF. As DNA, the CDR3 is TGTGCCAGCAGTCAACAGTATGGCTACACCTTC. Supplemented by reference TRBV2 and TRBJ1-2, the full variable domain reads EPEVTQTPSHQVTQMGQEVILRCVPISNHLYFYWYRQILGQKVEFLVSFYNNEISEKSEIFDDQFSVERPDGSNFTLKIRSTKLEDSAMYFCASSQQYGYTFGSGTRLTVV.

This clone has a single count. V and J are TRBV2 and TRBJ2-7; D remains unclear. Trimming cost V 2 bases and J 7 bases, with 6 bases left between them. Germline CDR1 SNHLY, CDR2 FYNNEI. The CDR3 covers 11 residues. For the CDR3, the DNA is TGTGCCAGCAGTGAATGGGCTGAGCAGTACTTC. Protein sequence: CASSEWAEQYF.

Details on this clone: In the same sample, other DNA sequences code for this CDR3. The V and J genes are TRBV12-3 or TRBV12-4 and TRBJ2-2, with a possible D match to TRBD2 (5 bases). V lost 10 bases, J lost 6 bases, and 12 bases lay in between. The length of the CDR3 is 12 residues. CDR3 sequence reads: CAILAPAGELFF. CDR3 in DNA: TGTGCCATCTTAGCGCCGGCCGGGGAGCTGTTTTTT.

The chain couples TRBV28 to TRBJ1-5, with D perhaps TRBD1 (6 bases). V lost 8 bases and J 9 bases, leaving 23 bases between the germline ends. CDR1 MDHEN and CDR2 SYDVKM come from the germline V gene. The CDR3 loop spans 15 amino acids. Here the CDR3 DNA reads TGTGCCAGCTTGCAAGAGGGGCAGGGGAGGGGGCCCCAGCATTTT. Translating gives CASLQEGQGRGPQHF.

The chain recombines TRBV27 with TRBJ1-6; D is uncertain. Germline V gives CDR1 MNHEY, CDR2 SMNVEV (reference sequence). Trimming took off 7 bases at V and 2 bases at J, with 12 bases between the two ends. This CDR3 spans 15 amino acids. In DNA, the CDR3 is TGTGCCAGCACCCTAGGGCCTCCCTATAATTCACCCCTCCACTTT. It codes for CASTLGPPYNSPLHF.

The chain is built from TRBV19 and TRBJ1-1; weak D call: TRBD1 (5 bases). This CDR3 has 14 residues. Per germline, CDR1 LNHDA and CDR2 SQIVND (reference sequence). Between the trimmed V and J ends, which lost 6 bases and 4 bases, there was a span of 15 bases. The chain's CDR3 is CASSQGLSSTEAFF. The CDR3 bases are TGTGCCAGTAGCCAGGGACTCAGCAGCACTGAAGCTTTCTTT.

The rearrangement joins TRBV6-5 to TRBJ1-5; 7 bases agree with TRBD1. Germline trimming cut 7 bases from V and 7 bases from J; bases unmatched to any gene: 7. Germline CDR1 and CDR2: MNHEY and SVGAGI. The CDR3 runs to 13 residues. The CDR3 DNA is TGTGCCAGCACCTCAGGGGGAGGACAGCCCCAGCATTTT. As protein: CASTSGGGQPQHF.

This chain joins TRBV6-5 and TRBJ1-5, with D perhaps matching TRBD1 (6 bases). This CDR3 has 14 amino acids. CDR1 and CDR2 from the germline V gene are MNHEY and SVGAGI. V lost 3 bases, J lost 8 bases, and 14 bases lay in between. The CDR3 region is CASSYSGNREPQHF. DNA of the CDR3: TGTGCCAGCAGTTATTCGGGGAACAGGGAGCCCCAGCATTTT.

The chain couples TRBV7-3 to TRBJ1-1; D may be TRBD1 (6 bases). V was clipped by 5 bases and J by 5 bases, with 12 bases between them. Germline CDR1 reads SGHTA; CDR2 reads FQGTGA. The CDR3 spans 13 residues. The CDR3 bases are TGTGCCAGCAGCGACAGGCGAGGAACTGAAGCTTTCTTT. It encodes CASSDRRGTEAFF.